This record covers a single T cell receptor (beta chain). The method was immunoSEQ multiplex PCR; TCRdb's version includes in-frame clones alone and lacks a portion of them. The sample has about 85,000 clones; 85% to 95% are singletons. The sample is drawn from a study of blood T cell repertoires in COVID-19. This CDR3 contains 13 residues. The sequence came from a human donor with active COVID-19. The donor label of this sample is uncertain. The gene calls are TRBV21-1 and TRBJ2-7; TRBD2 reflects the table's D call only, with no check against the DNA. TRBV21-1 is flagged as a pseudogene. Specimen: peripheral blood. The CDR3 DNA reads TGTGCCAGCAGCCGGGTGACCTCCTACGAGCAGTACTTC. Translated, it gives CASSRVTSYEQYF.